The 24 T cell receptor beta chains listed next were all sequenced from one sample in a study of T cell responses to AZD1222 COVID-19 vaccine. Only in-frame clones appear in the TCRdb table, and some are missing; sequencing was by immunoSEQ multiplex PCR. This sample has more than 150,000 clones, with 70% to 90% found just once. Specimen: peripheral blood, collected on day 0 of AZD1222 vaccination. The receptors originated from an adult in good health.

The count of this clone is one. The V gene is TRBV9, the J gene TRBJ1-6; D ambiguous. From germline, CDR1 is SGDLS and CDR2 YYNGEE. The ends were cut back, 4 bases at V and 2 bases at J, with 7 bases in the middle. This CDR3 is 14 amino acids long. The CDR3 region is CASSPDAYNSPLHF. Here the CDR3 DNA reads TGTGCCAGCAGCCCGGACGCCTATAATTCACCCCTCCACTTT.

Written as DNA, the CDR3 is TGTGCCAGCAGTGAATCGGGGCAGCACAATGAGCAGTTCTTC. Translated: CASSESGQHNEQFF. The chain has TRBV2 and TRBJ2-1, with D perhaps matching TRBD1 or TRBD2 (5 bases each). Trimming pared 2 bases from V and 5 bases from J, leaving 10 bases between. CDR1 SNHLY and CDR2 FYNNEI come from the germline V gene. This CDR3 comprises 14 residues.

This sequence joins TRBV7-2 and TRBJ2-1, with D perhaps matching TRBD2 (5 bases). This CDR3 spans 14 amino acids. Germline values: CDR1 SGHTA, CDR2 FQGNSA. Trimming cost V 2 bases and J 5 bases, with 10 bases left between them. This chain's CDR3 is CASSLMRVNNEQFF. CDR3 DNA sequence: TGTGCCAGCAGCTTAATGCGGGTTAACAATGAGCAGTTCTTC.

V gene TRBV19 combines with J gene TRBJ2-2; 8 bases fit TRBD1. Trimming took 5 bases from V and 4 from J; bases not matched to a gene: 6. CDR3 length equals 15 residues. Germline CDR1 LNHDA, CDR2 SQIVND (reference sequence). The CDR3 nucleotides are TGTGCCAGTAGTGCGGACAGGGTCGGCACCGGGGAGCTGTTTTTT. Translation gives CASSADRVGTGELFF.

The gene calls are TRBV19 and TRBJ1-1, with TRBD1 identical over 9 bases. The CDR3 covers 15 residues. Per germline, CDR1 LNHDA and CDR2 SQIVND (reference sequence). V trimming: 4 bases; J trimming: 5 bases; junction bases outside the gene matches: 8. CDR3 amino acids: CASSTWTGDATEAFF. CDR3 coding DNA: TGTGCCAGTAGTACCTGGACAGGGGATGCGACTGAAGCTTTCTTT.

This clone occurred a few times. The CDR3 nucleotides read TGCGCCAGCAGCTTGGCAGAGCCCTCCTACGAGCAGTACTTC. As protein: CASSLAEPSYEQYF. The V gene is TRBV5-1, the J gene TRBJ2-7; D call uncertain. Deletions cut 0 bases from V and 0 bases from J, with 7 bases between. This CDR3 has 14 residues. Germline CDR1 is SGHRS and CDR2 is YFSETQ.

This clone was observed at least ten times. CDR3 DNA sequence: TGTGCCACCAGCCACCCCCGGGACAACCACGACCCCCATGGCTACACCTTC. Its protein is CATSHPRDNHDPHGYTF. V and J are TRBV15 and TRBJ1-2, with D possibly TRBD1 on 6 matching bases. Trimming cost V 5 bases and J 6 bases, with 25 bases left between them. Germline loops: CDR1 LNHNV, CDR2 YYDKDF (reference sequence). The CDR3 extends over 17 amino acids.

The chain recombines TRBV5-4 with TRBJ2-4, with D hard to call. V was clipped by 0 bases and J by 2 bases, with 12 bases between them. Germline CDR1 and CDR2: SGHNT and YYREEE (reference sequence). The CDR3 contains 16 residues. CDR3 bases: TGTGCCAGCAGCTTGGGAGATATCAGAACCAAAAACATTCAGTACTTC. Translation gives CASSLGDIRTKNIQYF.

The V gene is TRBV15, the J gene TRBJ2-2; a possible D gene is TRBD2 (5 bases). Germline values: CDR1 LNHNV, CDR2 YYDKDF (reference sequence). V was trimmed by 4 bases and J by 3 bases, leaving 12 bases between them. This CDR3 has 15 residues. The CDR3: CATSTGGTHTGELFF. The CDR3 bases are TGTGCCACCAGCACTGGAGGCACCCACACCGGGGAGCTGTTTTTT.

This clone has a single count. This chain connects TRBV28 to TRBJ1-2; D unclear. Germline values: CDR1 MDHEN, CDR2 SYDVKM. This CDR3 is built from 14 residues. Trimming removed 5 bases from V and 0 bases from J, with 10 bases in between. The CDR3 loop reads CASSRGDTNYGYTF. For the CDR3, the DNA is TGTGCCAGCAGTAGAGGAGATACTAACTATGGCTACACCTTC.

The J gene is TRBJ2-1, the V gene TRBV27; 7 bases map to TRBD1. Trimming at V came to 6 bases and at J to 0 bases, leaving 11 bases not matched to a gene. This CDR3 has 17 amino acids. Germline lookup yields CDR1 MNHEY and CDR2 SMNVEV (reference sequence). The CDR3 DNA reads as TGTGCCAGCAGGGCTAGACCGGGACAGAGCTCCTACAATGAGCAGTTCTTC. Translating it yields CASRARPGQSSYNEQFF.

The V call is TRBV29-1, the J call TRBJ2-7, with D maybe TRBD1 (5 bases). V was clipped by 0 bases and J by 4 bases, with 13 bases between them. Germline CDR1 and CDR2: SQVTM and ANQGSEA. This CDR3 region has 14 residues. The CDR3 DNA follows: TGCAGCGTTGAAGATCTTAAGGGGCGGTACGAGCAGTACTTC. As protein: CSVEDLKGRYEQYF.

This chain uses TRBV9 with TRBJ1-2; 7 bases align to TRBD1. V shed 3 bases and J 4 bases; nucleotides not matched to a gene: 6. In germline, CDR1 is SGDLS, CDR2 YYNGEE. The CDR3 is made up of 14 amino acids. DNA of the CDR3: TGTGCCAGCAGCGCCCCGGGACAGCTCTATGGCTACACCTTC. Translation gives CASSAPGQLYGYTF.

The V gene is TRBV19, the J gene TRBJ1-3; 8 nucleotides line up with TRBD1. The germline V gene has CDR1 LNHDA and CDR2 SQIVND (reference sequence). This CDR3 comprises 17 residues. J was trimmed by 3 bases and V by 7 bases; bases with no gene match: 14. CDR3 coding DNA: TGTGCCAGTACCCGATACCATGAGGGGACAGGTGGAAACACCATATATTTT. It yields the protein CASTRYHEGTGGNTIYF.

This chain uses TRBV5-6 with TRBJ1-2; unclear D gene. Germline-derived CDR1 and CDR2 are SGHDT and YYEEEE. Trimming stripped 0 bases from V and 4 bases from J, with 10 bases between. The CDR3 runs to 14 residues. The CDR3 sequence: CASSLVGLLYGYTF. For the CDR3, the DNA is TGTGCCAGCAGCTTGGTTGGACTCCTCTATGGCTACACCTTC.

CDR3 in amino acids: CSVGNRWGAETQYF. In DNA, the CDR3 is TGCAGCGTTGGTAACAGGTGGGGCGCAGAGACCCAGTACTTC. This chain connects TRBV29-1 to TRBJ2-5; perhaps TRBD1 as D (5 bases). CDR3 size: 14 residues. The V and J ends lost 4 bases and 4 bases respectively, with 16 bases between them. Germline V lookup: CDR1 SQVTM, CDR2 ANQGSEA.

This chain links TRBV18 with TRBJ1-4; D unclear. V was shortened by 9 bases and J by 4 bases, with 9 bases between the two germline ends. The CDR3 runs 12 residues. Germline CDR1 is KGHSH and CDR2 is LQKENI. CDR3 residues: CASRQSNEKLFF. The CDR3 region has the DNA TGTGCCAGTCGACAAAGTAATGAAAAACTGTTTTTT.

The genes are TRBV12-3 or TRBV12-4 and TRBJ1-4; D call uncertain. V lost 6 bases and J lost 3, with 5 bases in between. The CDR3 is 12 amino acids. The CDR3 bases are TGTGCCAGCAGGAGATCTAATGAAAAACTGTTTTTT. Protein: CASRRSNEKLFF.

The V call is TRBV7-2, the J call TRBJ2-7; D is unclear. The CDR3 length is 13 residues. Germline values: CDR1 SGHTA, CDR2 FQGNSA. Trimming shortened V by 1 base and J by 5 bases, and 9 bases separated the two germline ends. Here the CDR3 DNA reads TGTGCCAGCAGCTTAGTAGCCCCCGACGAGCAGTACTTC. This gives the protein CASSLVAPDEQYF.

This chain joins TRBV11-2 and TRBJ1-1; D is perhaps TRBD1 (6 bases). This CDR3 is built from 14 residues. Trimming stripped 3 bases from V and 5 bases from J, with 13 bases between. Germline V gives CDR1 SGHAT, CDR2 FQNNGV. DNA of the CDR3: TGTGCCAGCAGCTTGCAGGGGCTCGGGACTGAAGCTTTCTTT. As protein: CASSLQGLGTEAFF.

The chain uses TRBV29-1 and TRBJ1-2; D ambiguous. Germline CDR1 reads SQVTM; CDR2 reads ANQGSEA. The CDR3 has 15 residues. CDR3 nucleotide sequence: TGCACCCGCAGTACTCAGGTGGTGGGGTACTATGGCTACACCTTC. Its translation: CTRSTQVVGYYGYTF.

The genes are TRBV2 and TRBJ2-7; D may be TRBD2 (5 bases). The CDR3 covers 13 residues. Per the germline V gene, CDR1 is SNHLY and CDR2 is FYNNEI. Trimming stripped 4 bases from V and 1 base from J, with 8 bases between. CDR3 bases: TGTGCCAGCAGTGTAGCGCAGTCCTACGAGCAGTACTTC. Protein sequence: CASSVAQSYEQYF.

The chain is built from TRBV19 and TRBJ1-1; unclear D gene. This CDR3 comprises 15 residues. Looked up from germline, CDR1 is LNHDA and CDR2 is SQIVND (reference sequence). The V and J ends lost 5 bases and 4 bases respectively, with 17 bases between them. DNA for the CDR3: TGTGCCAGTAGTCCGGGGTTAGAAGGTGGCACTGAAGCTTTCTTT. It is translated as CASSPGLEGGTEAFF.

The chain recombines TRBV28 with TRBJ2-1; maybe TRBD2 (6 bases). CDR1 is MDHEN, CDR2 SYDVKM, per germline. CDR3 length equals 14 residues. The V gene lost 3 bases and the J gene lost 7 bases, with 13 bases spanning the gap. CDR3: CASSLAGIGNEQFF. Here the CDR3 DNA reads TGTGCCAGCAGTTTGGCGGGAATCGGGAATGAGCAGTTCTTC. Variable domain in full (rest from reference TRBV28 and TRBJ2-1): DVKVTQSSRYLVKRTGEKVFLECVQDMDHENMFWYRQDPGLGLRLIYFSYDVKMKEKGDIPEGYSVSREKKERFSLILESASTNQTSMYLCASSLAGIGNEQFFGPGTRLTVL.